This T cell receptor (beta chain) was identified during a study of OX40 agonist ivuxolimab in advanced cancers. Study information: Patients were under 90% male with ages roughly 23 to 85, mean approximately 62. Findings and caveats of the study: CD4+ and CD8+ blood T cells expanded clonally by week 6 at 0.1 to 3.0 mg/kg.

This clone was picked up one time. Antigen specificity is unknown. Sequenced by immunoSEQ multiplex PCR; TCRdb stores in-frame clones only, minus some. Altogether under 45,000 clones are present, roughly 84% being singletons, with the ten largest covering roughly 1.9%. Exclusion applied to patients with autoimmune disease history or systemic immunosuppression. The sample here was CD4+ or CD8+ T cells sorted from blood, taken in a trial of the OX40 agonist ivuxolimab. This receptor was taken from an adult with an advanced solid tumor such as melanoma, head and neck, liver or kidney cancer.

The CDR3 nucleotides read TGTGCCAGCAGTGAAGCAGGTCTCGGGGGAATCTATGGCTACACCTTC. Translating it yields CASSEAGLGGIYGYTF. The V and J genes are TRBV6-1 and TRBJ1-2; maybe TRBD1 (5 bases). CDR1 is MNHNS and CDR2 is SASEGT in the germline V gene. The germline V and J ends were trimmed by 0 bases and 4 bases, with 15 bases remaining between them. The CDR3 runs to 16 residues.